One and the same sample provided the 31 T cell receptor beta chains below, sequenced in a study of cytomegalovirus exposure and HLA in healthy donors. Generated by immunoSEQ multiplex PCR, the TCRdb table keeps only in-frame clones and is missing some. Of 97,000 or so clones listed, approximately 95% were seen once; the top ten hold 0.7% to 0.9%. The sequencing sample was made of PBMCs. These receptors were collected from a woman aged 18-30 years in good health and CMV-seronegative.

The chain carries TRBV19 and TRBJ2-7; a weak D match, TRBD2 (6 bases). CDR3 size: 14 residues. Germline CDR1 and CDR2: LNHDA and SQIVND (reference sequence). V lost 1 base, J lost 2 bases, and 9 bases lay in between. The CDR3 DNA sequence: TGTGCCAGTAGTATAGTAGCGGATACCTACGAGCAGTACTTC. It translates to CASSIVADTYEQYF.

The rearrangement links TRBV5-1 to TRBJ2-5; 7 bases map to TRBD2. CDR1 and CDR2 from the germline V gene are SGHRS and YFSETQ. This CDR3 is built from 14 residues. The V and J ends lost 7 bases and 1 base, in that order; junction bases with no gene match: 7. DNA for the CDR3: TGCGCCAGCTTCAGCGGGATTCTCCAAGAGACCCAGTACTTC. This sequence encodes CASFSGILQETQYF.

The V call is TRBV25-1, the J call TRBJ1-1; a possible D gene is TRBD1 (6 bases). V was cut by 10 bases and J by 2 bases, with 20 bases left in between. CDR1 and CDR2 from the germline V gene are MGHDK and SYGVNS. The CDR3 contains 15 residues. The CDR3 DNA sequence: TGTGCCAATTCCAAATACAGGGAACTTAACACTGAAGCTTTCTTT. Translating it yields CANSKYRELNTEAFF.

The rearrangement uses TRBV11-3 and TRBJ2-2; D is perhaps TRBD1 (6 bases). V lost 1 base and J lost 6, with 27 bases in between. Germline CDR1 and CDR2: SGHNT and YENEEA. This CDR3 spans 20 amino acids. The CDR3 DNA reads as TGTGCCAGCAGCTTAGCTGGGTTGTTCGCTCCAGGGGTCCGGTCCGGGGAGCTGTTTTTT. Encoded protein: CASSLAGLFAPGVRSGELFF.

The gene calls are TRBV30 and TRBJ1-1, with D uncertain. Trimming stripped 2 bases from V and 4 bases from J, with 14 bases between. This CDR3 region has 14 residues. From germline, CDR1 is GTSNPN and CDR2 SVGIG (reference sequence). The CDR3 nucleotides are TGTGCCTGGAGTAGATCGGGGAGGAGCACTGAAGCTTTCTTT. Its protein is CAWSRSGRSTEAFF.

The chain carries TRBV18 and TRBJ1-1; D may be TRBD1 (6 bases). Trimming stripped 2 bases from V and 0 bases from J, with 19 bases between. From germline, CDR1 is KGHSH and CDR2 LQKENI. CDR3 length equals 18 residues. The CDR3 protein is CASSPSMPGQTMNTEAFF. The CDR3 bases are TGTGCCAGCTCACCAAGTATGCCTGGACAGACCATGAACACTGAAGCTTTCTTT.

The chain has TRBV13 and TRBJ2-1; 10 bases match TRBD2. The CDR3 extends over 16 amino acids. Per the germline V gene, CDR1 is PRHDT and CDR2 is FYEKMQ (reference sequence). The V gene end was trimmed by 1 base and the J gene end by 5 bases; junction bases not matched to a gene: 5. CDR3 in amino acids: CASSLAGLAWDNEQFF. The CDR3 DNA reads as TGTGCCAGCAGCTTAGCGGGACTAGCGTGGGACAATGAGCAGTTCTTC. Based on the CDR3 plus reference TRBV13 and TRBJ2-1, the full variable domain is AAGVIQSPRHLIKEKRETATLKCYPIPRHDTVYWYQQGPGQDPQFLISFYEKMQSDKGSIPDRFSAQQFSDYHSELNMSSLELGDSALYFCASSLAGLAWDNEQFFGPGTRLTVL.

The V gene is TRBV7-9, the J gene TRBJ1-2, with 8 bases fitting TRBD1. Losses at the gene ends were 4 bases for V and 8 bases for J; bases not matched to a gene: 3. From germline, CDR1 is SEHNR and CDR2 FQNEAQ (reference sequence). The CDR3 is made up of 12 amino acids. CDR3 coding DNA: TGTGCCAGCAGCTGGGACAGGTTGGGCTACACCTTC. It encodes CASSWDRLGYTF.

This chain joins TRBV5-1 and TRBJ1-1; D gene uncertain. Germline values: CDR1 SGHRS, CDR2 YFSETQ. This CDR3 region has 12 residues. The V gene lost 5 bases and the J gene lost 3 bases, with 8 bases spanning the gap. Here the CDR3 DNA reads TGCGCCAGCAGAATTGGAGACACTGAAGCTTTCTTT. Translation: CASRIGDTEAFF.

The chain is built from TRBV29-1 and TRBJ1-2; TRBD1 might be the D (5 bases). The germline V and J ends were trimmed by 6 bases and 4 bases, with 15 bases remaining between them. The germline V gene has CDR1 SQVTM and CDR2 ANQGSEA. The CDR3 loop spans 13 amino acids. CDR3 in DNA: TGCAGCGTCGAACGGGGGTTTGGCTATGGCTACACCTTC. It specifies CSVERGFGYGYTF.

The chain uses TRBV5-1 and TRBJ2-1, with 8 positions matching TRBD2. The CDR3 length is 15 residues. Germline V gene data show CDR1 as SGHRS and CDR2 as YFSETQ. V gave up 1 base and J gave up 7 bases; unmatched junction bases: 7. CDR3 protein: CASSLFTGGANEQFF. CDR3 coding DNA: TGCGCCAGCAGCTTGTTCACCGGGGGGGCGAATGAGCAGTTCTTC.

This clone has a single count. The chain employs TRBV6-4 and TRBJ2-1; 10 positions match TRBD2. The CDR3 is 17 amino acids. CDR1 MRHNA and CDR2 SNTAGT come from the germline V gene. The junction had 7 bases not matched to a gene; V was cut back by 3 bases and J by 2 bases. The CDR3 DNA reads TGTGCCAGCAGTGAAGCGCCTAGCGGGAGTCCCTACAATGAGCAGTTCTTC. It specifies CASSEAPSGSPYNEQFF.

This chain connects TRBV10-1 to TRBJ1-5; no definite D call. Trimming pared 2 bases from V and 4 bases from J, leaving 12 bases between. The CDR3 consists of 15 residues. Germline lookup yields CDR1 WNHNN and CDR2 SYGVQD (reference sequence). The CDR3 DNA reads as TGCGCCAGCAGTGAGCGAGGGTTAGGAAATCAGCCCCAGCATTTT. Encoded protein: CASSERGLGNQPQHF.

This sequence joins TRBV5-1 and TRBJ1-2, with 7 bases that match TRBD1. Germline lookup yields CDR1 SGHRS and CDR2 YFSETQ. The CDR3 totals 14 residues. V lost 0 bases to trimming and J lost 6 bases; unmatched junction nucleotides: 5. The CDR3 nucleotides read TGCGCCAGCAGCTTGGACCCGACAGGGAATGGCTACACCTTC. This translates into CASSLDPTGNGYTF.

The chain is built from TRBV28 and TRBJ2-5; D might be TRBD1 (6 bases). Germline CDR1 MDHEN, CDR2 SYDVKM. The CDR3 length is 17 residues. With 6 bases removed from V and 7 bases from J, the gap between germline ends came to 27 bases. CDR3 residues: CASSRVTGTMVGWTQYF. The CDR3, as DNA: TGTGCCAGCAGCCGCGTCACCGGGACAATGGTAGGGTGGACCCAGTACTTC. Filled out from reference TRBV28 and TRBJ2-5, the complete variable domain reads DVKVTQSSRYLVKRTGEKVFLECVQDMDHENMFWYRQDPGLGLRLIYFSYDVKMKEKGDIPEGYSVSREKKERFSLILESASTNQTSMYLCASSRVTGTMVGWTQYFGPGTRLLVL.

V and J are TRBV14 and TRBJ1-1, with a tentative D call TRBD1 (5 bases). The germline V gene has CDR1 SGHDN and CDR2 FVKESK. The CDR3 loop spans 15 amino acids. The germline V and J ends were trimmed by 0 bases and 0 bases, with 8 bases remaining between them. The DNA for the CDR3 is TGTGCCAGCAGCCAAGAAGGACACATGAACACTGAAGCTTTCTTT. This sequence encodes CASSQEGHMNTEAFF.

The rearrangement uses TRBV7-2 and TRBJ1-1; weak D call: TRBD1 (6 bases). Trimming shortened V by 5 bases and J by 6 bases, and 16 bases separated the two germline ends. Germline V gives CDR1 SGHTA, CDR2 FQGNSA. The CDR3 is 14 amino acids. The CDR3 sequence is CASSPGGRGPEAFF. The CDR3 DNA is TGTGCCAGCAGCCCGGGGGGTCGGGGGCCTGAAGCTTTCTTT.

This chain links TRBV6-4 with TRBJ1-2; D is uncertain. Germline loops: CDR1 MRHNA, CDR2 SNTAGT. V shed 0 bases and J shed 4 bases, with 9 bases lying between them. This CDR3 comprises 14 residues. CDR3 sequence reads: CASSDSAGSYGYTF. The CDR3 nucleotides read TGTGCCAGCAGTGACTCGGCAGGCAGCTATGGCTACACCTTC.

The V and J genes are TRBV29-1 and TRBJ1-2, with a possible D match to TRBD1 (5 bases). CDR1 and CDR2 from the germline V gene are SQVTM and ANQGSEA. The CDR3 totals 12 residues. V was trimmed by 6 bases and J by 3 bases, leaving 11 bases between them. CDR3 residues: CSVTGTHYGYTF. CDR3 in DNA: TGCAGCGTCACAGGTACCCACTATGGCTACACCTTC.

The gene calls are TRBV4-3 and TRBJ2-3; D possibly corresponds to TRBD2 (5 bases). CDR1 and CDR2 from the germline V gene are LGHNA and YSLEER. The CDR3 consists of 17 residues. V lost 0 bases, J lost 4 bases, and 17 bases lay in between. This CDR3 reads CASSQEYNPMRADTQYF. The CDR3 DNA reads TGCGCCAGCAGCCAAGAATACAACCCTATGAGGGCAGATACGCAGTATTTT.

The rearrangement uses TRBV10-1 and TRBJ2-7; D remains ambiguous. V shed 2 bases and J shed 0 bases, with 11 bases lying between them. Germline V gene data show CDR1 as WNHNN and CDR2 as SYGVQD (reference sequence). The CDR3 totals 15 residues. The CDR3 spells CASSEGQAVSYEQYF. Here the CDR3 DNA reads TGCGCCAGCAGTGAGGGGCAGGCAGTCTCCTACGAGCAGTACTTC.

This chain uses TRBV7-9 with TRBJ1-5, with D unresolved. The CDR3 is 15 amino acids. V lost 5 bases, J lost 2 bases, and 13 bases lay in between. Germline values: CDR1 SEHNR, CDR2 FQNEAQ (reference sequence). CDR3 DNA: TGTGCCAGCAGCGGAGAGGGAGGTGGCAATCAGCCCCAGCATTTT. Encoded protein: CASSGEGGGNQPQHF. The full variable domain, its missing parts supplied by reference TRBV7-9 and TRBJ1-5, is DTGVSQNPRHKITKRGQNVTFRCDPISEHNRLYWYRQTLGQGPEFLTYFQNEAQLEKSRLLSDRFSAERPKGSFSTLEIQRTEQGDSAMYLCASSGEGGGNQPQHFGDGTRLSIL.

The rearrangement links TRBV7-2 to TRBJ1-1; D is ambiguous. The V gene's germline CDR1 is SGHTA and CDR2 FQGNSA. CDR3 length: 15 amino acids. V lost 0 bases and J lost 1, with 9 bases in between. CDR3 in DNA: TGTGCCAGCAGCTTAGCGGCGGCTTCGAACACTGAAGCTTTCTTT. Its protein product is CASSLAAASNTEAFF.

J is TRBJ2-1 and V is TRBV19, with TRBD2 matching over 8 bases. The CDR3 consists of 15 residues. The J segment lost 7 bases and the V segment lost 5 bases, leaving 10 bases of the junction unmatched. Looked up from germline, CDR1 is LNHDA and CDR2 is SQIVND (reference sequence). CDR3 loop: CASSHTSGVPNEQFF. For the CDR3, the DNA is TGTGCCAGTAGTCATACTAGCGGAGTCCCTAATGAGCAGTTCTTC.

Comment on this clone: The junction differs from germline at one of its ends, possibly a read error. The rearrangement links TRBV19 to TRBJ1-1; the match to TRBD1 covers 12 bases. Germline CDR1 and CDR2: LNHDA and SQIVND (reference sequence). The length of the CDR3 is 14 residues. CDR3 nucleotides: TGTGCCAGTAGTAGCCAAGGGACAGGGGGCCGTGAATCTTTT. Amino acids: CASSSQGTGGRESF. Complete variable domain (other parts from reference TRBV19 and TRBJ1-1): DGGITQSPKYLFRKEGQNVTLSCEQNLNHDAMYWYRQDPGQGLRLIYYSQIVNDFQKGDIAEGYSVSREKKESFPLTVTSAQKNPTAFYLCASSSQGTGGRESFGQGTRLTVV.

The V and J genes are TRBV12-5 and TRBJ2-7; D perhaps matches TRBD1 (6 bases). The CDR3 sequence is 14 residues long. Per germline, CDR1 LGHNT and CDR2 FRNRAP. V dropped 7 bases and J dropped 3 bases, with 16 bases sitting between them. The CDR3 protein is CASVQGDTLYEQYF. The DNA for the CDR3 is TGTGCTAGTGTCCAAGGGGACACCCTCTACGAGCAGTACTTC.

CDR3 nucleotide sequence: TGTGCCAGTACCGAAAGGACAGGGGGTACCTACGAGCAGTACTTC. Translating gives CASTERTGGTYEQYF. This chain joins TRBV28 and TRBJ2-7; TRBD1 matches at 10 bases. The germline V gene encodes CDR1 MDHEN and CDR2 SYDVKM. There are 15 residues in the CDR3. The ends lost 9 bases at V and 2 bases at J; junction bases unmatched: 10.

The chain has TRBV19 and TRBJ2-2; D is undetermined. Trimming removed 1 base at V and 5 bases at J, with 5 bases between. In germline, CDR1 is LNHDA, CDR2 SQIVND (reference sequence). The CDR3 sequence is 13 residues long. The CDR3 bases are TGTGCCAGTAGTATAGCAGTGACCGGGGAGCTGTTTTTT. Translated: CASSIAVTGELFF.

In nucleotides, the CDR3 is TGTGCCAGCAGCTCTTCCGGGACAGGGTGGGAGACCCAGTACTTC. This codes for CASSSSGTGWETQYF. The V call is TRBV5-4, the J call TRBJ2-5, with 9 positions matching TRBD1. V gave up 3 bases and J gave up 5 bases; unmatched junction bases: 8. The CDR3 has 15 amino acids. CDR1 and CDR2 from the germline V gene are SGHNT and YYREEE (reference sequence).

The chain uses TRBV6-5 and TRBJ1-5, with D possibly TRBD1 on 5 matching bases. V shed 2 bases and J shed 1 base, with 6 bases lying between them. From germline, CDR1 is MNHEY and CDR2 SVGAGI. This CDR3 has 14 amino acids. The DNA for the CDR3 is TGTGCCAGCAGTTACGGGGGGAGCAATCAGCCCCAGCATTTT. Its translation: CASSYGGSNQPQHF.

The chain uses TRBV6-1 and TRBJ2-7, with TRBD2 as a possible D gene (6 bases). V was trimmed by 10 bases and J by 4 bases, leaving 17 bases between them. The CDR3 has 13 amino acids. CDR1 is MNHNS, CDR2 SASEGT, per germline. The CDR3 is CATAPGRIYEQYF. As DNA, the CDR3 is TGTGCCACCGCCCCCGGGAGAATATACGAGCAGTACTTC.